Below are 32 T cell receptor beta chains sequenced from a single sample in a study of T cells after yellow fever vaccination. Each CDR3 protein is one row after TCRdb ran MiXCR on the 5' RACE reads. The table shows some 160,000 distinct CDR3 sequences, with around 9.3% occurring only once. The starting material was CD8+ T cells sorted from PBMCs, obtained 45 days after the yellow fever booster vaccination. The receptors were sampled from a man younger than 30 who received the YFV17D yellow fever vaccine.

This chain links TRBV3-1 with TRBJ2-7; D remains unclear. V lost 3 bases and J 3 bases, leaving 3 bases between the germline ends. Germline V CDR1 and CDR2: LGHDT, YNNKEL (reference sequence). This CDR3 region has 11 residues. The CDR3 is CASSQRYEQYF. The CDR3 region has the DNA TGTGCCAGCAGCCAGCGCTACGAGCAGTACTTC.

This clonotype was counted only a few times. The chain recombines TRBV5-6 with TRBJ1-1; 7 nucleotides align to TRBD1. The germline CDR1 and CDR2 sequences are SGHDT and YYEEEE. V dropped 2 bases and J dropped 4; count of bases not matched to a gene: 5. This CDR3 spans 14 amino acids. Written as DNA, the CDR3 is TGTGCCAGCAGCTTTAGAACAGGGGTCACTGAAGCTTTCTTT. As protein: CASSFRTGVTEAFF.

This clonotype has just one count. A read error may explain this, as a much larger clone is one base away. V usage is TRBV11-2 and J usage is TRBJ2-1; a weak D match, TRBD1 (5 bases). CDR3 length equals 14 residues. Germline V gene data show CDR1 as SGHAT and CDR2 as FQNNGV. CDR3: CASSLAGSYNELFF. The CDR3, as DNA: TGTGCCAGCAGCTTAGCAGGGTCTTACAATGAGCTGTTCTTC.

This chain links TRBV4-3 with TRBJ1-2; perhaps TRBD1 as D (5 bases). V lost 1 base, J lost 2 bases, and 14 bases lay in between. This CDR3 region has 16 residues. Germline V gene data show CDR1 as LGHNA and CDR2 as YSLEER. CDR3 coding DNA: TGCGCCAGCAGCCAAGGGTCAGGGCCAGGGAACTATGGCTACACCTTC. This sequence encodes CASSQGSGPGNYGYTF.

The chain links TRBV6-2 or TRBV6-3 to TRBJ1-1; D not resolved. The CDR3 runs to 13 residues. Germline V gene data show CDR1 as MNHEY and CDR2 as SVGEGT. V dropped 7 bases and J dropped 1 base, with 10 bases sitting between them. The CDR3 loop is CASTRPANTEAFF. In DNA form, the CDR3 reads TGTGCCAGCACCAGGCCGGCGAACACTGAAGCTTTCTTT.

The table lists this clonotype with a few counts. The CDR3 DNA sequence: TGCAGCGTTGAATTCTTCGACTATGGCTACACCTTC. Translated, it gives CSVEFFDYGYTF. This chain links TRBV29-1 with TRBJ1-2; D remains ambiguous. Trimming took off 2 bases at V and 3 bases at J, with 7 bases between the two ends. The CDR3 covers 12 residues. Germline loops: CDR1 SQVTM, CDR2 ANQGSEA.

There are a few counts of this clonotype. The chain links TRBV7-8 to TRBJ1-6; the D is unclear. The CDR3 is made up of 15 amino acids. The germline V gene encodes CDR1 SGHVS and CDR2 FQNEAQ. The V and J ends lost 5 bases and 7 bases respectively, with 15 bases between them. The CDR3 sequence is CASSPSAVWNSPLHF. CDR3 nucleotides: TGTGCCAGCAGCCCCTCGGCCGTGTGGAATTCACCCCTCCACTTT.

This clonotype was found many times. CDR3 coding DNA: TGCGCCAGCAGCCAAGTGGGGATAGGGGACGAGCAGTACGTC. Protein: CASSQVGIGDEQYV. This chain links TRBV4-1 with TRBJ2-7; the D gene is possibly TRBD1 (5 bases). CDR3 length: 14 residues. Germline-derived CDR1 and CDR2 are MGHRA and YSYEKL. The ends were cut back, 1 base at V and 5 bases at J, with 12 bases in the middle.

This clonotype was seen a handful of times. This chain uses TRBV7-9 with TRBJ2-1, with 7 bases lining up with TRBD2. The CDR3 sequence is 16 residues long. Germline V gene sequence: CDR1 SEHNR, CDR2 FQNEAQ (reference sequence). Trimming removed 5 bases from V and 1 base from J; junction bases left unmatched: 8. CDR3 in DNA: TGTGCCAGCAGCGCAGCTAGCGGTGAATCCTACAATGAGCAGTTCTTC. Amino acids: CASSAASGESYNEQFF.

A few counts support this clonotype. The chain employs TRBV11-2 and TRBJ1-2; TRBD1 is a possible D gene (5 bases). This CDR3 comprises 16 residues. CDR1 SGHAT and CDR2 FQNNGV come from the germline V gene. V was pared by 2 bases and J by 8 bases, with 21 bases between. The CDR3 region is CASSLNSRGSLRGYTF. DNA for the CDR3: TGTGCCAGCAGCTTAAATTCTCGGGGGAGCCTCCGGGGCTACACCTTC.

This clonotype was observed at least ten times. V and J are TRBV7-6 and TRBJ2-5; TRBD2 might be the D (6 bases). Germline V gene data show CDR1 as SGHVS and CDR2 as FNYEAQ. The CDR3 spans 14 residues. The germline V and J ends were trimmed by 3 bases and 2 bases, with 10 bases remaining between them. In DNA, the CDR3 is TGTGCCAGCAGCTTTAAGGAGGGGCAAGAGACCCAGTACTTC. Translated: CASSFKEGQETQYF.

The J gene is TRBJ1-5, the V gene TRBV2, with a possible D match to TRBD1 (6 bases). V was clipped by 6 bases and J by 3 bases, with 12 bases between them. This CDR3 has 14 amino acids. The germline gives CDR1 SNHLY, CDR2 FYNNEI. The CDR3 DNA reads TGTGCCAGCAGGACACAGGGTAACAATCAGCCCCAGCATTTT. It codes for CASRTQGNNQPQHF.

This clonotype was seen only a few times. The V call is TRBV7-9, the J call TRBJ2-2; 12 positions match TRBD2. Germline-derived CDR1 and CDR2 are SEHNR and FQNEAQ (reference sequence). Trimming took 7 bases from V and 1 from J; bases not matched to a gene: 7. This CDR3 has 17 amino acids. The CDR3 DNA reads TGTGCCAGCACCCCACTAGCGGGGGGAAGGAACACCGGGGAGCTGTTTTTT. This sequence encodes CASTPLAGGRNTGELFF.

The sample holds a few counts of this clonotype. The chain couples TRBV23-1 to TRBJ1-1, with D uncertain. TRBV23-1 is assigned to the ORF class and has an uncertain function. The V gene lost 3 bases and the J gene lost 1 base, with 12 bases spanning the gap. The CDR3 contains 15 residues. This CDR3 reads CASSHPNNQNTEAFF. DNA for the CDR3: TGCGCCAGCAGTCACCCGAACAATCAGAACACTGAAGCTTTCTTT.

V usage is TRBV7-9 and J usage is TRBJ2-2; 8 nucleotides match TRBD1. Germline trimming cut 4 bases from V and 1 base from J; bases unmatched to any gene: 5. Germline assignment: CDR1 SEHNR and CDR2 FQNEAQ (reference sequence). This CDR3 has 16 amino acids. CDR3: CASSSTGGLNTGELFF. CDR3 sequence (DNA): TGTGCCAGCAGCTCCACAGGGGGTCTGAACACCGGGGAGCTGTTTTTT. Full variable domain (missing parts from reference TRBV7-9 and TRBJ2-2): DTGVSQNPRHKITKRGQNVTFRCDPISEHNRLYWYRQTLGQGPEFLTYFQNEAQLEKSRLLSDRFSAERPKGSFSTLEIQRTEQGDSAMYLCASSSTGGLNTGELFFGEGSRLTVL.

This sequence joins TRBV4-1 and TRBJ2-3; 10 bases are a match to TRBD2. Trimming cost V 6 bases and J 5 bases; bases outside gene matches: 11. The CDR3 covers 16 residues. Germline lookup yields CDR1 MGHRA and CDR2 YSYEKL. The CDR3 DNA follows: TGCGCCAGCAGGGCTGGGAGCGGGGGGGCGAAAGATACGCAGTATTTT. Translation: CASRAGSGGAKDTQYF.

The rearrangement uses TRBV19 and TRBJ1-1, with D possibly matching TRBD1 (5 bases). The CDR3 extends over 15 amino acids. Germline CDR1 LNHDA, CDR2 SQIVND (reference sequence). The germline V and J ends were trimmed by 9 bases and 1 base, with 18 bases remaining between them. The CDR3 sequence is CASCAAWGRNTEAFF. CDR3 coding DNA: TGTGCCAGCTGCGCCGCCTGGGGCCGGAACACTGAAGCTTTCTTT. The full variable domain, rest sourced from reference TRBV19 and TRBJ1-1, is DGGITQSPKYLFRKEGQNVTLSCEQNLNHDAMYWYRQDPGQGLRLIYYSQIVNDFQKGDIAEGYSVSREKKESFPLTVTSAQKNPTAFYLCASCAAWGRNTEAFFGQGTRLTVV.

This clonotype has at least ten counts. This rearrangement joins TRBV12-3 or TRBV12-4 to TRBJ2-7; 8 positions agree with TRBD2. The CDR3 runs to 14 residues. J gave up 5 bases and V 7 bases, and 10 bases lay outside the gene matches. The CDR3 protein is CASTSGGFYDEQYV. DNA for the CDR3: TGTGCCAGCACATCGGGGGGGTTCTACGACGAGCAGTACGTC.

V is TRBV6-2 or TRBV6-3 and J is TRBJ2-3; the D gene is possibly TRBD2 (5 bases). Germline assignment: CDR1 MNHEY and CDR2 SVGEGT. V lost 5 bases and J 1 base, leaving 22 bases between the germline ends. The CDR3 is made up of 18 amino acids. The CDR3 region is CASSSDPEASRGTDTQYF. Here the CDR3 DNA reads TGTGCCAGCAGTAGCGACCCAGAGGCATCGCGGGGCACAGATACGCAGTATTTT.

This clonotype was detected many times. This chain uses TRBV9 with TRBJ2-3; TRBD2 aligns across 7 bases. Germline V gene lookup returns CDR1 SGDLS and CDR2 YYNGEE. V lost 5 bases and J lost 1; bases outside the gene matches: 1. The CDR3 length is 13 residues. The CDR3 DNA sequence: TGTGCCAGCAGGGGGAGGGGCACAGATACGCAGTATTTT. This sequence encodes CASRGRGTDTQYF.

This clonotype was recorded at least ten times. The chain has TRBV7-9 and TRBJ2-5, with D perhaps matching TRBD2 (7 bases). The CDR3 totals 11 residues. The V end was cut by 8 bases, the J end by 9 bases, with 13 bases between. Per germline, CDR1 SEHNR and CDR2 FQNEAQ (reference sequence). The CDR3 coding sequence is TGTGCCAGCCGGGCGGGGGCAGCCCAGTACTTC. Protein sequence: CASRAGAAQYF.

This clonotype was counted many times. The chain links TRBV7-2 to TRBJ2-7; no clear D. V lost 4 bases and J 3 bases, leaving 7 bases between the germline ends. CDR3 length equals 12 residues. From germline, CDR1 is SGHTA and CDR2 FQGNSA. The CDR3 nucleotides are TGTGCCAGCAGCTCGACGTACTACGAGCAGTACTTC. Translated: CASSSTYYEQYF.

This chain links TRBV9 with TRBJ1-2, with D possibly being TRBD1 (6 bases). Trimming stripped 3 bases from V and 7 bases from J, with 19 bases between. This CDR3 comprises 15 residues. Germline CDR1 is SGDLS and CDR2 is YYNGEE. CDR3 nucleotides: TGTGCCAGCAGCGCGAGTCGGGGGGCTTGGAGTGGCTACACCTTC. It translates to CASSASRGAWSGYTF.

The V and J genes are TRBV3-1 and TRBJ2-6, with a possible D match to TRBD2 (5 bases). CDR3 length equals 17 residues. The V gene lost 4 bases and the J gene lost 0 bases, with 13 bases spanning the gap. Germline V gene lookup returns CDR1 LGHDT and CDR2 YNNKEL (reference sequence). The CDR3 DNA sequence: TGTGCCAGCAGCCTTAGCCGGGGAATCTCTGGGGCCAACGTCCTGACTTTC. It yields the protein CASSLSRGISGANVLTF.

This clonotype was detected a few times. V is TRBV12-3 or TRBV12-4 and J is TRBJ1-5; D perhaps matches TRBD1 (6 bases). The CDR3 length is 14 residues. The V end was cut by 5 bases, the J end by 5 bases, with 13 bases between. The CDR3 DNA follows: TGTGCCAGCAGTCCCGGGACATCAGATCAGCCCCAGCATTTT. Protein product: CASSPGTSDQPQHF.

As DNA, the CDR3 is TGTGCCAGCAGCGGAGACAGGGGGCGGGAGCAGTACTTC. It yields the protein CASSGDRGREQYF. The gene calls are TRBV7-9 and TRBJ2-7; TRBD1 agrees at 10 bases. CDR1 and CDR2 (germline): SEHNR, FQNEAQ (reference sequence). V shed 5 bases and J 7 bases; nucleotides not matched to a gene: 5. The CDR3 spans 13 residues.

This clonotype showed up many times. Germline is not matched at one junction end, which may reflect a read error. The chain employs TRBV27 and TRBJ2-2; 8 bases fit TRBD2. CDR1 is MNHEY, CDR2 SMNVEV, per germline (reference sequence). The CDR3 has 11 residues. The CDR3, as DNA: TGTGCCAGCAGCCCCGGGGGGGAACTGTTTTTT. It yields the protein CASSPGGELFF.

The table lists this clonotype with a few counts. The gene calls are TRBV19 and TRBJ1-1, with D unresolved. This CDR3 is 13 amino acids long. Germline V CDR1 and CDR2: LNHDA, SQIVND (reference sequence). Trimming pared 4 bases from V and 6 bases from J, leaving 12 bases between. The CDR3 loop is CASSKFDGAEAFF. The DNA of the CDR3 is TGTGCCAGTAGTAAGTTCGATGGGGCTGAAGCTTTCTTT.

This clonotype was seen more than once but under ten times. V gene TRBV7-3 combines with J gene TRBJ2-2; a possible D gene is TRBD2 (6 bases). CDR1 and CDR2 from the germline V gene are SGHTA and FQGTGA. V was cut by 8 bases and J by 7 bases, with 14 bases left in between. The CDR3 is made up of 13 amino acids. The CDR3 DNA is TGTGCCAGCTCCAGGGAGGTCGGCGGGGAGCTGTTTTTT. It translates to CASSREVGGELFF. Variable domain in full (rest from reference TRBV7-3 and TRBJ2-2): GAGVSQTPSNKVTEKGKYVELRCDPISGHTALYWYRQSLGQGPEFLIYFQGTGAADDSGLPNDRFFAVRPEGSVSTLKIQRTERGDSAVYLCASSREVGGELFFGEGSRLTVL.

The rearrangement uses TRBV4-3 and TRBJ1-5, with D unclear. Trimming stripped 0 bases from V and 4 bases from J, with 10 bases between. The germline V gene encodes CDR1 LGHNA and CDR2 YSLEER. The CDR3 runs to 15 residues. CDR3 nucleotide sequence: TGCGCCAGCAGCCAAGAGTGGGGAGTAAATCAGCCCCAGCATTTT. It encodes CASSQEWGVNQPQHF.

There are many counts of this clonotype. The chain is built from TRBV7-9 and TRBJ2-2; 10 bases are shared with TRBD2. Germline assignment: CDR1 SEHNR and CDR2 FQNEAQ (reference sequence). The CDR3 sequence is 16 residues long. V gave up 2 bases and J gave up 0 bases; unmatched junction bases: 0. The CDR3 here is CASSLSGGANTGELFF. The CDR3 region has the DNA TGTGCCAGCAGCTTAAGCGGGGGGGCGAACACCGGGGAGCTGTTTTTT. Combining the CDR3 with reference TRBV7-9 and TRBJ2-2 gives the whole variable domain DTGVSQNPRHKITKRGQNVTFRCDPISEHNRLYWYRQTLGQGPEFLTYFQNEAQLEKSRLLSDRFSAERPKGSFSTLEIQRTEQGDSAMYLCASSLSGGANTGELFFGEGSRLTVL.

This clonotype came up a few times. The V gene is TRBV4-2, the J gene TRBJ2-6; D is uncertain. This CDR3 is 15 amino acids long. The V end was cut by 1 base, the J end by 4 bases, with 8 bases between. The V gene's germline CDR1 is LGHNA and CDR2 YNFKEQ. The CDR3 DNA follows: TGTGCCAGCAGCCAAGGGGTGGTGGGGGCCAACGTCCTGACTTTC. Translation gives CASSQGVVGANVLTF.